The T cell receptor (beta chain) described here comes from a study of blood T cell repertoires in COVID-19. Study-level background: Spain, Italy and the United States supplied samples that represented acute and convalescent COVID-19.

This clone came up once. The same CDR3 arises from other DNA sequences in this sample as well. In the original workflow: Nucleated cell counts were estimated from reference gene primer amplification. Profiled with immunoSEQ multiplex PCR; TCRdb holds only in-frame clones, not every one. That table is the source of V, J and clone size, and D and trimming were worked out from the DNA. The sample lists 150,000 to 200,000 clones; about four fifths were seen once. This CDR3 has 15 amino acids. The V and J ends lost 2 bases and 3 bases, in that order; junction bases with no gene match: 4. Germline V gene sequence: CDR1 ENHRY, CDR2 SYGVKD.

The V and J genes are TRBV10-3 and TRBJ1-5; 7 nucleotides align to TRBD1. Sequencing was performed on peripheral blood. The TCR sequence derives from a man aged 60 to 69 with active or convalescent COVID-19. CDR3 in DNA: TGTGCCATCAGTGAGAGGGACAGCTCCAATCAGCCCCAGCATTTT. This codes for CAISERDSSNQPQHF.